The T cell receptor (beta chain) under discussion was sequenced for a study of cytomegalovirus exposure and HLA in healthy donors. This clone has just a few counts. Its target is not known. Study-level points and caveats: V- and J-gene trimming in TCR beta was tied to a missense DCLRE1C variant by an analysis performed later. For most TCR sequences rarity was the rule, although some public TCRs occurred in many donors.

The PCR contained 60 Vbeta and 13 Jbeta primers. Assay: immunoSEQ multiplex PCR; the TCRdb copy retains only in-frame clones and omits some. The table includes 150,000 or so clones, about 75% detected once. The CDR3 contains 13 residues. Germline V CDR1 and CDR2: ENHRY, SYGVKD. Trimming removed 6 bases from V and 7 bases from J; junction bases left unmatched: 4. Sequenced material: PBMCs. The clonotype was recovered from a male donor in good health and CMV-seronegative. The chain combines TRBV10-3 with TRBJ1-5; 9 bases line up with TRBD1. CDR3 protein: CAIRGTGMQPQHF. The DNA for the CDR3 is TGTGCCATCAGGGGGACAGGGATGCAGCCCCAGCATTTT.